The next 17 T cell receptor beta chains were all read from a single sample in a study of T cell changes during pregnancy in multiple sclerosis. Libraries were prepared by immunoSEQ multiplex PCR; TCRdb keeps only in-frame clonotypes and omits some of them. The sample consists of 80,000 to 130,000 clones, around 93% of them appearing once. Sample: peripheral blood, taken before pregnancy. These receptors came from a female donor with multiple sclerosis, enrolled in a pregnancy study.

In the case of this clone: The sample carries other DNA sequences with the same CDR3. V and J are TRBV5-1 and TRBJ1-2; D call uncertain. Germline CDR1 reads SGHRS; CDR2 reads YFSETQ. This CDR3 contains 13 residues. The ends were cut back, 0 bases at V and 8 bases at J, with 11 bases in the middle. CDR3 DNA: TGCGCCAGCAGCTTGGAAGGAGGAAGGGGCTACACCTTC. This encodes CASSLEGGRGYTF.

The chain carries TRBV7-2 and TRBJ1-1; TRBD1 might be the D (6 bases). The CDR3 totals 14 residues. From germline, CDR1 is SGHTA and CDR2 FQGNSA. The V gene lost 3 bases and the J gene lost 4 bases, with 12 bases spanning the gap. In DNA, the CDR3 is TGTGCCAGCAGCTTTTGGGGGCCGAGCACTGAAGCTTTCTTT. Its protein product is CASSFWGPSTEAFF.

The chain carries TRBV11-2 and TRBJ2-3, with 10 bases fitting TRBD1. The CDR3 extends over 15 amino acids. Germline V gene lookup returns CDR1 SGHAT and CDR2 FQNNGV. The J segment lost 3 bases and the V segment lost 5 bases, leaving 5 bases of the junction unmatched. CDR3 loop: CASSPGQGRTDTQYF. In DNA, the CDR3 is TGTGCCAGCAGCCCGGGACAGGGGAGGACAGATACGCAGTATTTT.

The DNA for the CDR3 is TGTGCCAGCAGTTTCCGGTCAGGGCCCACAGATACGCAGTATTTT. This encodes CASSFRSGPTDTQYF. The chain employs TRBV27 and TRBJ2-3; TRBD1 might be the D (5 bases). CDR1 is MNHEY and CDR2 is SMNVEV in the germline V gene (reference sequence). There are 15 residues in the CDR3. Trimming took 3 bases from V and 2 from J, leaving 12 bases between them.

The V call is TRBV5-8, the J call TRBJ2-7; the D gene is possibly TRBD2 (7 bases). CDR1 and CDR2 (germline): SGHTS, YDEGEE. The CDR3 has 14 amino acids. V dropped 4 bases and J dropped 4 bases, with 15 bases sitting between them. The CDR3 spells CASSPEGGHYEQYF. CDR3 nucleotides: TGTGCCAGCAGCCCCGAGGGGGGGCATTACGAGCAGTACTTC. The full variable domain, in which reference TRBV5-8 and TRBJ2-7 provide the parts outside the CDR3, is EAGVTQSPTHLIKTRGQQATLRCSPISGHTSVYWYQQALGLGLQFLLWYDEGEERNRGNFPPRFSGRQFPNYSSELNVNALELEDSALYLCASSPEGGHYEQYFGPGTRLTVT.

CDR3 in amino acids: CASSSRTSGTTNTGELFF. CDR3 nucleotide sequence: TGCGCCAGCAGCTCCAGGACTAGCGGGACTACGAACACCGGGGAGCTGTTTTTT. The J gene is TRBJ2-2, the V gene TRBV5-1; 12 bases line up with TRBD2. This CDR3 is built from 18 residues. Trimming cost V 3 bases and J 0 bases; bases outside gene matches: 6. Germline V gene lookup returns CDR1 SGHRS and CDR2 YFSETQ.

V gene TRBV4-2 combines with J gene TRBJ2-6; 10 positions match TRBD2. Looked up from germline, CDR1 is LGHNA and CDR2 is YNFKEQ. CDR3 length: 19 residues. Losses at the gene ends were 0 bases for V and 1 base for J; bases not matched to a gene: 6. CDR3 sequence: CASSQEVAGGPSGANVLTF. The CDR3 coding sequence is TGTGCCAGCAGCCAAGAAGTAGCGGGAGGCCCTTCTGGGGCCAACGTCCTGACTTTC.

The chain joins TRBV6-5 to TRBJ2-5, with D perhaps matching TRBD2 (6 bases). Trimming pared 0 bases from V and 5 bases from J, leaving 13 bases between. The CDR3 is 15 residues long. Per the germline V gene, CDR1 is MNHEY and CDR2 is SVGAGI. This chain's CDR3 is CASSYSQEGWETQYF. CDR3 nucleotides: TGTGCCAGCAGTTACTCCCAGGAGGGCTGGGAGACCCAGTACTTC.

The genes are TRBV6-1 and TRBJ1-2, with D tentatively TRBD1 (5 bases). V was pared by 1 base and J by 8 bases, with 14 bases between. The V gene's germline CDR1 is MNHNS and CDR2 SASEGT. This CDR3 comprises 14 residues. The CDR3 spells CASSEVSGGWGYTF. The CDR3 DNA reads TGTGCCAGCAGTGAAGTGAGCGGGGGATGGGGCTACACCTTC.

The genes are TRBV27 and TRBJ2-7; no reliable D call. The CDR3 contains 13 residues. V lost 0 bases, J lost 0 bases, and 3 bases lay in between. Germline values: CDR1 MNHEY, CDR2 SMNVEV (reference sequence). CDR3: CASSLSRSYEQYF. Here the CDR3 DNA reads TGTGCCAGCAGTTTATCCCGCTCCTACGAGCAGTACTTC.

The chain combines TRBV6-1 with TRBJ2-1, with D perhaps TRBD2 (6 bases). The CDR3 extends over 17 amino acids. The V and J ends lost 3 bases and 8 bases respectively, with 23 bases between them. CDR1 is MNHNS and CDR2 is SASEGT in the germline V gene. The CDR3 region has the DNA TGTGCCAGCAGTGATGGGAGTACTAGCTGGGTTCGGGATGAGCAGTTCTTC. Amino acid sequence: CASSDGSTSWVRDEQFF.

This sequence joins TRBV11-2 and TRBJ1-2; 7 bases agree with TRBD1. With 4 bases clipped from V and 8 bases from J, the junction kept 10 bases outside the gene matches. Germline CDR1 reads SGHAT; CDR2 reads FQNNGV. The CDR3 has 14 amino acids. CDR3 in amino acids: CASSSTTGSSGYTF. CDR3 in DNA: TGTGCCAGCAGCTCGACGACAGGGTCCAGCGGCTACACCTTC. Complete variable domain (other parts from reference TRBV11-2 and TRBJ1-2): EAGVAQSPRYKIIEKRQSVAFWCNPISGHATLYWYQQILGQGPKLLIQFQNNGVVDDSQLPKDRFSAERLKGVDSTLKIQPAKLEDSAVYLCASSSTTGSSGYTFGSGTRLTVV.

The V and J genes are TRBV13 and TRBJ2-2, with a weak D call TRBD1 (6 bases). This CDR3 has 14 amino acids. Germline lookup yields CDR1 PRHDT and CDR2 FYEKMQ (reference sequence). Trimming took 6 bases from V and 5 from J, leaving 13 bases between them. CDR3 in amino acids: CASSYNRETGELFF. In nucleotides, the CDR3 is TGTGCCAGCAGTTACAACAGGGAGACCGGGGAGCTGTTTTTT. The complete variable domain, with remaining parts taken from reference TRBV13 and TRBJ2-2, reads AAGVIQSPRHLIKEKRETATLKCYPIPRHDTVYWYQQGPGQDPQFLISFYEKMQSDKGSIPDRFSAQQFSDYHSELNMSSLELGDSALYFCASSYNRETGELFFGEGSRLTVL.

V and J are TRBV6-4 and TRBJ2-3; D may be TRBD1 (6 bases). Germline V gene data show CDR1 as MRHNA and CDR2 as SNTAGT. This CDR3 region has 14 residues. Trimming cost V 6 bases and J 1 base, with 11 bases left between them. The CDR3 protein is CASSRDTGTDTQYF. The CDR3 bases are TGTGCCAGCAGCCGGGACACCGGCACAGATACGCAGTATTTT.

The V gene is TRBV6-5, the J gene TRBJ1-2; weak D call: TRBD1 (5 bases). Germline V gene sequence: CDR1 MNHEY, CDR2 SVGAGI. The CDR3 runs to 15 residues. Trimming removed 6 bases from V and 1 base from J, with 15 bases in between. This chain's CDR3 is CASSVLSDNNYGYTF. CDR3 DNA sequence: TGTGCCAGCAGCGTTCTGTCGGACAATAACTATGGCTACACCTTC.

The rearrangement uses TRBV5-1 and TRBJ1-5; 9 bases are a match to TRBD1. Germline CDR1 SGHRS, CDR2 YFSETQ. The CDR3 is 15 residues long. The V and J ends lost 3 bases and 3 bases, in that order; junction bases with no gene match: 4. The CDR3 bases are TGCGCCAGCAGCTGGACAGGGGCCCCCAATCAGCCCCAGCATTTT. Amino acid sequence: CASSWTGAPNQPQHF.

Comments on this clone: The same CDR3 also results from other DNA sequences found in this sample. V is TRBV2 and J is TRBJ2-7, with D possibly matching TRBD2 (5 bases). Germline-derived CDR1 and CDR2 are SNHLY and FYNNEI. V lost 6 bases and J 3 bases, leaving 9 bases between the germline ends. This CDR3 contains 12 residues. CDR3: CASRGRVYEQYF. In nucleotides, the CDR3 is TGTGCCAGCAGGGGGAGAGTCTACGAGCAGTACTTC.